This T cell receptor (beta chain) was observed in a study of blood T cell repertoires in COVID-19. On the study more broadly: The origin of the acute and convalescent COVID-19 samples was the United States, Italy and Spain. Nucleic acid was either cDNA or gDNA, and it came from T cells, B-cell-depleted T cells, or PBMCs.

Profiling relied on immunoSEQ multiplex PCR, and the TCRdb table lists in-frame clones only, not all of them. Here the sample spans around 100,000 clones, around nine tenths being singletons. Germline CDR1 and CDR2: LGHDT and YNNKEL (reference sequence). V was pared by 4 bases and J by 0 bases, with 9 bases between. The CDR3 contains 14 residues. The chain has TRBV3-1 (or the pseudogene TRBV3-2) and TRBJ1-1; tentatively, D is TRBD1 (6 bases). The specimen was peripheral blood. The TCR comes from a man in his forties with acute or convalescent COVID-19. The CDR3 sequence is CASSRQDLNTEAFF. The CDR3 DNA follows: TGTGCCAGCAGCCGACAGGACTTGAACACTGAAGCTTTCTTT.